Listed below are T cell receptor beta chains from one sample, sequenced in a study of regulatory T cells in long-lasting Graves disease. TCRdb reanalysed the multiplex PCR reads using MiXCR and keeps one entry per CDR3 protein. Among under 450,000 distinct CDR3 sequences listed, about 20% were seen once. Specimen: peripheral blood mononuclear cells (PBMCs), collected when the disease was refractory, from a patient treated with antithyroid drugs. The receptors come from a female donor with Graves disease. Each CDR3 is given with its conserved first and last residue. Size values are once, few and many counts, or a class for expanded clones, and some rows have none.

CDR3 protein: CASSVNGNTIYF; clone size: many; V gene: TRBV2; CDR3 length: 12
CDR3 protein: CASSFLFGTLHYEQYF; clone size: many; V gene: TRBV28; CDR3 length: 16
CDR3 protein: CASSDTDHYEQYF; clone size: .; V gene: TRBV25-1; CDR3 length: 13
CDR3 protein: CASSQGPLAGTSYEQYF; clone size: many; V gene: TRBV12-3/TRBV12-4; CDR3 length: 17
CDR3 protein: CASSQDNRRDGYTF; clone size: few; V gene: TRBV3-1; CDR3 length: 14
CDR3 protein: CASSQDGGAHEQYF; clone size: .; V gene: TRBV3-1; CDR3 length: 14
CDR3 protein: CASSYELGTGTQETQYF; clone size: many; V gene: TRBV6-5; CDR3 length: 17
CDR3 protein: CASRGDSSNQPQHF; clone size: many; V gene: TRBV6-1; CDR3 length: 14
CDR3 protein: CASSAGQGANGANVLTF; clone size: many; V gene: TRBV5-1; CDR3 length: 17
CDR3 protein: CATSDSDTRKNIQYF; clone size: .; V gene: TRBV24-1; CDR3 length: 15
CDR3 protein: CASSELQATYGYTF; clone size: many; V gene: TRBV6-1; CDR3 length: 14
CDR3 protein: CATSTDAASTEAFF; clone size: many; V gene: TRBV15; CDR3 length: 14
CDR3 protein: CASSETTDNEQFF; clone size: few; V gene: TRBV3-1; CDR3 length: 13
CDR3 protein: CASSQDRGTGFINNGYTF; clone size: .; V gene: TRBV14; CDR3 length: 18
CDR3 protein: CSVSIAAISYEQYF; clone size: .; V gene: TRBV29-1; CDR3 length: 14
CDR3 protein: CASSAYRVSEQYF; clone size: .; V gene: TRBV6-1; CDR3 length: 13
CDR3 protein: CASSAYRGPSYEQYF; clone size: few; V gene: TRBV7-2; CDR3 length: 15
CDR3 protein: CASSPRWQKNTEAFF; clone size: .; V gene: TRBV7-2; CDR3 length: 15
CDR3 protein: CASRRAGVTEAFF; clone size: few; V gene: TRBV30; CDR3 length: 13
CDR3 protein: CASSRRGTNEKLFF; clone size: .; V gene: TRBV7-9; CDR3 length: 14
CDR3 protein: CASTRGVNTEAFF; clone size: .; V gene: TRBV27; CDR3 length: 13
CDR3 protein: CASSFNRDSAYSYEQYF; clone size: few; V gene: TRBV28; CDR3 length: 17
CDR3 protein: CATSREGTGTLGYTF; clone size: many; V gene: TRBV15; CDR3 length: 15
CDR3 protein: CASSSLFGDGTEAFF; clone size: many; V gene: TRBV12-3/TRBV12-4; CDR3 length: 15
CDR3 protein: CASSGRGGQETQYF; clone size: .; V gene: TRBV6-1; CDR3 length: 14
CDR3 protein: CASRPRTSGANVLTF; clone size: few; V gene: TRBV19; CDR3 length: 15
CDR3 protein: CASSARGHTEAFF; clone size: many; V gene: TRBV28; CDR3 length: 13
CDR3 protein: CASVRASNTGELFF; clone size: .; V gene: TRBV6-2/TRBV6-3; CDR3 length: 14
CDR3 protein: CATSDRTGGGSNQPQHF; clone size: .; V gene: TRBV24-1; CDR3 length: 17
CDR3 protein: CASSWTGWETQYF; clone size: many; V gene: TRBV27; CDR3 length: 13
CDR3 protein: CASSLVPFYGYTF; clone size: few; V gene: TRBV7-2; CDR3 length: 13
CDR3 protein: CASSYVGQGAWGYTF; clone size: .; V gene: TRBV6-5; CDR3 length: 15
CDR3 protein: CASSHEDRNSNQPQHF; clone size: many; V gene: TRBV28; CDR3 length: 16
CDR3 protein: CASSFETTQGRASYGYTF; clone size: .; V gene: TRBV28; CDR3 length: 18
CDR3 protein: CASSHGTGSQPQHF; clone size: few; V gene: TRBV3-1; CDR3 length: 14
CDR3 protein: CASSFAARAQPQHF; clone size: many; V gene: TRBV12-3/TRBV12-4; CDR3 length: 14
CDR3 protein: CASSPVKTGRNEQYF; clone size: .; V gene: TRBV18; CDR3 length: 15
CDR3 protein: CASSLGTGPPRAFF; clone size: many; V gene: TRBV7-2; CDR3 length: 14